Presented here are 11 T cell receptor beta chains from one specimen sequenced in a study of cytomegalovirus exposure and HLA in healthy donors. PCR amplification relied on 60 Vbeta primers (plus 13 Jbeta primers). Sequencing was performed with immunoSEQ multiplex PCR; in TCRdb, only in-frame clones are kept and a portion is missing. The sample comprises about 160,000 clones, 55% to 75% of which are singletons, and roughly 6.8% rests with the top ten. The sequenced material came from PBMCs. Receptors were obtained from a woman between 55 and 75 years old in good health and CMV-seropositive.

The rearrangement uses TRBV30 and TRBJ2-1; perhaps TRBD2 as D (6 bases). Per germline, CDR1 GTSNPN and CDR2 SVGIG (reference sequence). This CDR3 is 13 amino acids long. V was shortened by 5 bases and J by 10 bases, with 18 bases between the two germline ends. CDR3 DNA sequence: TGTGCCTGGGCCCCAGGACTACCCGGGGAGCAGTTCTTC. It specifies CAWAPGLPGEQFF.

V gene TRBV7-2 combines with J gene TRBJ2-7, with 9 bases aligning to TRBD2. The CDR3 has 13 residues. The germline CDR1 and CDR2 sequences are SGHTA and FQGNSA. V gave up 7 bases and J gave up 3 bases; unmatched junction bases: 4. The CDR3 region is CASMASGNYEQYF. Here the CDR3 DNA reads TGTGCCAGCATGGCTAGCGGGAACTACGAGCAGTACTTC. Full variable domain (outside the CDR3, taken from reference TRBV7-2 and TRBJ2-7): GAGVSQSPSNKVTEKGKDVELRCDPISGHTALYWYRQSLGQGLEFLIYFQGNSAPDKSGLPSDRFSAERTGGSVSTLTIQRTQQEDSAVYLCASMASGNYEQYFGPGTRLTVT.

This clone occurred a few times. Here the CDR3 reads CASSPGSTSQPQHF. In DNA, the CDR3 is TGTGCCAGCAGTCCAGGAAGTACCAGTCAGCCCCAGCATTTT. The rearrangement joins TRBV28 to TRBJ1-5; no reliable D call. The ends were cut back, 5 bases at V and 6 bases at J, with 14 bases in the middle. Germline CDR1 is MDHEN and CDR2 is SYDVKM. This CDR3 comprises 14 residues.

CDR3 DNA: TGTGCCCTCCGGGAAGGGACAGGAAAGAACACTGAAGCTTTCTTT. Its translation is CALREGTGKNTEAFF. This sequence joins TRBV2 and TRBJ1-1, with TRBD1 matching over 8 bases. The germline V gene has CDR1 SNHLY and CDR2 FYNNEI. V dropped 11 bases and J dropped 1; count of bases not matched to a gene: 12. This CDR3 has 15 residues.

The genes are TRBV5-4 and TRBJ2-1; 8 nucleotides align to TRBD2. The junction had 3 bases not matched to a gene; V was cut back by 3 bases and J by 7 bases. The CDR3 spans 13 residues. Per the germline V gene, CDR1 is SGHNT and CDR2 is YYREEE (reference sequence). The CDR3 DNA sequence: TGTGCCAGCAGCTCGGGACTAGAGAATGAGCAGTTCTTC. Translating gives CASSSGLENEQFF. Supplemented by reference TRBV5-4 and TRBJ2-1, the full variable domain reads ETGVTQSPTHLIKTRGQQVTLRCSSQSGHNTVSWYQQALGQGPQFIFQYYREEENGRGNFPPRFSGLQFPNYSSELNVNALELDDSALYLCASSSGLENEQFFGPGTRLTVL.

V is TRBV27 and J is TRBJ2-1; 7 bases are shared with TRBD2. Germline CDR1 is MNHEY and CDR2 is SMNVEV (reference sequence). Trimming took 2 bases from V and 2 from J; bases not matched to a gene: 3. This CDR3 spans 15 amino acids. The CDR3 loop reads CASSLIAGAYNEQFF. In DNA form, the CDR3 reads TGTGCCAGCAGTTTAATAGCGGGCGCCTACAATGAGCAGTTCTTC.

The rearrangement uses TRBV7-7 and TRBJ2-1; TRBD2 aligns across 10 bases. The germline CDR1 and CDR2 sequences are SSHAT and FNYEAQ (reference sequence). CDR3 length equals 19 residues. The trim removed 1 base at V and 2 bases at J, leaving 11 bases unmatched. The chain's CDR3 is CASSLGPLQGLATYNEQFF. CDR3 DNA: TGTGCCAGCAGCTTAGGGCCCCTCCAGGGACTAGCGACCTACAATGAGCAGTTCTTC.

The rearrangement joins TRBV28 to TRBJ2-6, with no clear D. CDR1 is MDHEN and CDR2 is SYDVKM in the germline V gene. This CDR3 is 13 amino acids long. The V and J ends lost 6 bases and 7 bases respectively, with 10 bases between them. In DNA, the CDR3 is TGTGCCAGCAGGGGTGGCGGAGCCAACGTCCTGACTTTC. Amino acids: CASRGGGANVLTF.

The V and J genes are TRBV19 and TRBJ2-2; possible D gene TRBD1, 5 bases. The CDR3 length is 16 residues. V was pared by 7 bases and J by 4 bases, with 19 bases between. CDR1 and CDR2 from the germline V gene are LNHDA and SQIVND (reference sequence). CDR3 sequence: CASNSYGAQTTGELFF. CDR3 in DNA: TGTGCCAGTAACTCATATGGGGCACAGACCACCGGGGAGCTGTTTTTT.

The chain recombines TRBV7-9 with TRBJ2-1, with TRBD2 matching over 8 bases. This CDR3 spans 18 amino acids. Germline assignment: CDR1 SEHNR and CDR2 FQNEAQ (reference sequence). J gave up 7 bases and V 1 base, and 15 bases lay outside the gene matches. The CDR3 DNA is TGTGCCAGCAGCTTAGTCCCTTCAGGAGCGGGAGATACAAATGAGCAGTTCTTC. This translates into CASSLVPSGAGDTNEQFF.

The V call is TRBV28, the J call TRBJ2-7; 10 bases are a match to TRBD2. In germline, CDR1 is MDHEN, CDR2 SYDVKM. With V trimmed by 8 bases and J by 3 bases, 28 bases remained unmatched. There are 21 residues in the CDR3. The CDR3 bases are TGTGCCAGCCTACCAAGGGCCATGGGGAAACCTATAGCGGGAGGTCTCTACGAGCAGTACTTC. Protein: CASLPRAMGKPIAGGLYEQYF.